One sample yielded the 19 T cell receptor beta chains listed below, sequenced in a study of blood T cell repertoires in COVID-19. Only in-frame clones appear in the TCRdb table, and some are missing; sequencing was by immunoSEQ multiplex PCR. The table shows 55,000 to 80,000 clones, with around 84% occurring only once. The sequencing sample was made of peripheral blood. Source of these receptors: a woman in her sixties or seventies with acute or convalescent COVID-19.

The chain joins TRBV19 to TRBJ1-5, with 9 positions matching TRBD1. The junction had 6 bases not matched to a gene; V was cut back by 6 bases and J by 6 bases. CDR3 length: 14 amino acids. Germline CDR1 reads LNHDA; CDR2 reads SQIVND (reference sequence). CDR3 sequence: CASSRDRETQPQHF. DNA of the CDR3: TGTGCCAGTAGCCGGGACAGGGAGACTCAGCCCCAGCATTTT.

The CDR3 loop is CASSPLFRAGNTIYF. For the CDR3, the DNA is TGTGCCAGCAGTCCCCTTTTCAGGGCGGGAAACACCATATATTTT. V and J are TRBV11-2 and TRBJ1-3; D might be TRBD1 (5 bases). Germline assignment: CDR1 SGHAT and CDR2 FQNNGV. This CDR3 comprises 15 residues. The V end was cut by 6 bases, the J end by 4 bases, with 16 bases between.

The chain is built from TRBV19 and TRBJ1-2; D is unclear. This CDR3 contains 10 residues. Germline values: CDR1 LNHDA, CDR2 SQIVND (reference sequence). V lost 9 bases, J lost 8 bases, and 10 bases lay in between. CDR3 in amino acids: CASRTGGYTF. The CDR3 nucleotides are TGTGCCAGCCGCACCGGGGGCTACACCTTC.

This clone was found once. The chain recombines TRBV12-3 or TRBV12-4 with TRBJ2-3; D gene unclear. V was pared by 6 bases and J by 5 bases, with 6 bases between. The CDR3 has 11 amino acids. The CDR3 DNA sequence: TGTGCCAGCAGATACGGAGATACGCAGTATTTT. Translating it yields CASRYGDTQYF.

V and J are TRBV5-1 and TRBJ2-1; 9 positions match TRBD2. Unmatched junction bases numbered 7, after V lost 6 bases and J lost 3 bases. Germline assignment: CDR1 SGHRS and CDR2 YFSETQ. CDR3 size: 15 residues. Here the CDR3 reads CASTPTSGVYNEQFF. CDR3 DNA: TGCGCCAGCACCCCGACTAGCGGTGTCTACAATGAGCAGTTCTTC.

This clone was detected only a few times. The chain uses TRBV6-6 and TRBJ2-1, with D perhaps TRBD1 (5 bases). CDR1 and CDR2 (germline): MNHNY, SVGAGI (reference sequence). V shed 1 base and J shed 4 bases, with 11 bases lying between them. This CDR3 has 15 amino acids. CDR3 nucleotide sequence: TGTGCCAGCAGTTACTTAGACAGAGAATACAATGAGCAGTTCTTC. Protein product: CASSYLDREYNEQFF.

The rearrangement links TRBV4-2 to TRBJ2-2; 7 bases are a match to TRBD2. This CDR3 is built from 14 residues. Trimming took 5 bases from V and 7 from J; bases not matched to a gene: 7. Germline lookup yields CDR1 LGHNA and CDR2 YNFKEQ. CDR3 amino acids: CASSKGEGNGELFF. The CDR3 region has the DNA TGTGCCAGCAGCAAAGGGGAGGGAAACGGGGAGCTGTTTTTT.

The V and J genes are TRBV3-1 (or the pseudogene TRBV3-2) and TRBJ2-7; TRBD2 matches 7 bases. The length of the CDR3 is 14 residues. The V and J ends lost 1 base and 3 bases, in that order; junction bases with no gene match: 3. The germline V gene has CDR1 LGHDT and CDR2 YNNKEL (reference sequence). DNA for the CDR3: TGTGCCAGCAGCCAAGCGTCTAGCGGCTACGAGCAGTACTTC. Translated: CASSQASSGYEQYF.

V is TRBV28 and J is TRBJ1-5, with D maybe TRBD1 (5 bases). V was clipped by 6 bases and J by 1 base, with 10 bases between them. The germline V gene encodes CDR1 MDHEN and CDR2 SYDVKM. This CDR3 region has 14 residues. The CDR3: CASSDRGSNQPQHF. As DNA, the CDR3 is TGTGCCAGCAGCGACAGAGGAAGCAATCAGCCCCAGCATTTT.

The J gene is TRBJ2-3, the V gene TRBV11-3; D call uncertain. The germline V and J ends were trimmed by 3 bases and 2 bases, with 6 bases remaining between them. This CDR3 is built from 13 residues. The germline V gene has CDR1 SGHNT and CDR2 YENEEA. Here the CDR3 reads CASSLSATDTQYF. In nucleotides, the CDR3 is TGTGCCAGCAGCTTGAGTGCCACAGATACGCAGTATTTT.

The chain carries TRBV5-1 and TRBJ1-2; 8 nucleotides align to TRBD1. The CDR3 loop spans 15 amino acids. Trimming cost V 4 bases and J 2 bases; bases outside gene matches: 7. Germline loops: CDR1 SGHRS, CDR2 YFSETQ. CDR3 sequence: CASSIRTGSNYGYTF. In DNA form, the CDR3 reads TGCGCCAGCAGCATCCGGACAGGGTCCAACTATGGCTACACCTTC.

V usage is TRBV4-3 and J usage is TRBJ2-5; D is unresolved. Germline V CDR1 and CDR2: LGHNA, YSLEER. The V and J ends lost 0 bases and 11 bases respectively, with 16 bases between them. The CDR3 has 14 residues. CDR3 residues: CASSQDMASGEQYF. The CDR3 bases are TGCGCCAGCAGCCAAGATATGGCCTCCGGAGAGCAGTACTTC.

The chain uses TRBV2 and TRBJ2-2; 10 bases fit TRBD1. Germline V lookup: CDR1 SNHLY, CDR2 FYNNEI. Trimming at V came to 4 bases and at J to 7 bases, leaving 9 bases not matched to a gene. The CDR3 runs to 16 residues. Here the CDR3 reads CASSVSDRGQDGELFF. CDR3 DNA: TGTGCCAGCAGTGTATCAGACAGGGGGCAAGACGGGGAGCTGTTTTTT.

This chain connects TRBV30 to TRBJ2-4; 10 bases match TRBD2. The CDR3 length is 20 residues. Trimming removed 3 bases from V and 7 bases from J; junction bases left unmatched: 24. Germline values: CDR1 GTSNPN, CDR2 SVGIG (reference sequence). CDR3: CAWRDRYSSPVAGGRNIQYF. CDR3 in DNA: TGTGCCTGGAGGGACCGATACTCATCACCAGTAGCGGGGGGCAGGAACATTCAGTACTTC.

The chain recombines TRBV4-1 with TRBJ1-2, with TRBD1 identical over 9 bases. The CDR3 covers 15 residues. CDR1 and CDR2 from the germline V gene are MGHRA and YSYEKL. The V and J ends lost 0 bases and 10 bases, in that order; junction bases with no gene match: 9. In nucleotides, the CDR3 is TGCGCCAGCAGCCAAGAGGGAGGAGGACAGGGGCACTACACCTTC. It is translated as CASSQEGGGQGHYTF.

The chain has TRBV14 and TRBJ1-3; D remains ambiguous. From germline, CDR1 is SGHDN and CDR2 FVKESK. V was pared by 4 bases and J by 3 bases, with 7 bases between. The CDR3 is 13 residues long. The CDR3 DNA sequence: TGTGCCAGCAGCCTTACTTTTGGAAACACCATATATTTT. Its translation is CASSLTFGNTIYF.

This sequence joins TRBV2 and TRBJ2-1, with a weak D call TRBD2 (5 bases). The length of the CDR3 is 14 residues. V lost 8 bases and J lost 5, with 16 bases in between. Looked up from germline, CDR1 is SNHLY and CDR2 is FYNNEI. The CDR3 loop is CASRTQRINNEQFF. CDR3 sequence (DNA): TGTGCCAGCCGGACCCAGCGGATTAACAATGAGCAGTTCTTC. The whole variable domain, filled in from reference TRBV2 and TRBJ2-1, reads EPEVTQTPSHQVTQMGQEVILRCVPISNHLYFYWYRQILGQKVEFLVSFYNNEISEKSEIFDDQFSVERPDGSNFTLKIRSTKLEDSAMYFCASRTQRINNEQFFGPGTRLTVL.

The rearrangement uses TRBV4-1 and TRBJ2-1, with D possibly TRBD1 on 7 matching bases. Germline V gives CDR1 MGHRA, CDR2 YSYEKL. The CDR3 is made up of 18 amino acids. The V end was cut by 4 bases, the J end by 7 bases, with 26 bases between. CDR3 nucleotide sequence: TGCGCCAGCAGCCGGGGACCCGATGTCAGGGGGGCAGGGAATGAGCAGTTCTTC. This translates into CASSRGPDVRGAGNEQFF.

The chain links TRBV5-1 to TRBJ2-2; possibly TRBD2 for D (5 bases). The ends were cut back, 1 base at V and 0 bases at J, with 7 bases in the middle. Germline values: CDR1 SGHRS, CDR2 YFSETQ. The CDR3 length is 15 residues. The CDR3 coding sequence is TGCGCCAGCAGCTTGACTAGTGCGAACACCGGGGAGCTGTTTTTT. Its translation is CASSLTSANTGELFF.